This T cell receptor (beta chain) was profiled in a study of cytomegalovirus exposure and HLA in healthy donors. V was pared by 4 bases and J by 0 bases, with 1 base of the junction left unmatched. This CDR3 is built from 16 residues. Germline V gives CDR1 SEHNR, CDR2 FQNEAQ (reference sequence). Use of 60 Vbeta and 13 Jbeta primers characterized the PCR. In the original analysis: Later reanalysis found 60 million to 90 million unique TCR beta chains, some 10 million of them shared. Some clones are missing from TCRdb's copy, which holds only in-frame ones; the method was immunoSEQ multiplex PCR. V and J calls and clone size are those listed in that table; D and trimming were worked out from the DNA. The table includes 150,000 or so clones, over 75% detected once. Study observations and caveats: The study labeled 150 or so TCR beta chains cytomegalovirus-associated.

Regarding this clone: Its antigen is currently unknown.

The sequence was obtained from a man aged 45-65 years in good health and CMV-seronegative. The rearrangement joins TRBV7-9 to TRBJ1-4; TRBD1 aligns across 11 bases. The sequenced sample was PBMCs. For the CDR3, the DNA is TGTGCCAGCAGCTCGGGACAGGGGGCAACTAATGAAAAACTGTTTTTT. The encoded protein is CASSSGQGATNEKLFF.